This T cell receptor (beta chain) was identified in a study of tumor-infiltrating lymphocytes in primary liver carcinoma. Study details: Sample yields of productive TCRbeta reads, ranging from roughly 3.65 to 7.13 million, were similar across tissue types. Study-wide results and limits: Tumor specimens were characterized by a significantly higher top-250-clone fraction than blood (p = 0.039).

About this clonotype itself: Its matching antigen is unknown. At one of its ends the junction is not consistent with the germline gene, which may arise from a read error.

Co-extraction yielded RNA and DNA from roughly 20-30 mg of unsorted bulk tissue. Surgery removed the patients' primary liver carcinoma. From roughly 500 ng total RNA, TCR beta cDNA was generated with a primer in the constant region. Libraries of TCR beta came from three nested multiplex PCR rounds with slightly modified ARM-PCR. TCRdb recomputed calls from the multiplex PCR reads with MiXCR, one row per CDR3 protein. The repertoire consists of 100,000 or so distinct CDR3 sequences, with roughly four fifths occurring once and the leading ten covering approximately 18%. Sequencing was done on a sample of liver tumor tissue from sampling region 3. This sample's subset: tumor region T3, left-lateral pole. The source is a middle-aged man with primary liver carcinoma and hepatitis B virus infection.

Here the CDR3 reads CTSSIIVGDYEQYF. The CDR3 DNA follows: TGTACCAGTAGTATTATAGTTGGAGACTACGAGCAGTACTTC. J is TRBJ2-7 and V is TRBV19; D unclear. This CDR3 has 14 amino acids. Germline V gives CDR1 LNHDA, CDR2 SQIVND (reference sequence).